This entry lists 29 T cell receptor beta chains sequenced from one sample in a study of blood T cell repertoires in COVID-19. Only in-frame clones appear in the TCRdb table, and some are missing; sequencing was by immunoSEQ multiplex PCR. Of roughly 250,000 clones in the sample, 83% were seen once. Sample: PBMCs or T cells enriched from blood (not recorded which). The receptor source for this set is a woman aged 40 to 49 who had been exposed to COVID-19.

The chain combines TRBV5-5 with TRBJ1-4; D is ambiguous. Trimming removed 4 bases from V and 7 bases from J, with 17 bases in between. In germline, CDR1 is SGHKS, CDR2 YYEKEE (reference sequence). The CDR3 contains 15 residues. The CDR3 DNA reads TGTGCCAGCAGCAGGCGCCCCCCCGAGGGTGAAAAACTGTTTTTT. It translates to CASSRRPPEGEKLFF.

The chain is built from TRBV19 and TRBJ2-7, with 11 bases lining up with TRBD2. The CDR3 consists of 15 residues. The germline V gene has CDR1 LNHDA and CDR2 SQIVND (reference sequence). V dropped 6 bases and J dropped 5; count of bases not matched to a gene: 9. In DNA, the CDR3 is TGTGCCAGTAGCTGGAAGGGTAGCGGGGGGGACGAGCAGTACTTC. Encoded protein: CASSWKGSGGDEQYF. The whole variable domain, remainder taken from reference TRBV19 and TRBJ2-7, is DGGITQSPKYLFRKEGQNVTLSCEQNLNHDAMYWYRQDPGQGLRLIYYSQIVNDFQKGDIAEGYSVSREKKESFPLTVTSAQKNPTAFYLCASSWKGSGGDEQYFGPGTRLTVT.

This sequence joins TRBV11-3 and TRBJ2-1; tentative D call: TRBD2 (6 bases). The CDR3 consists of 14 residues. Deletions cut 5 bases from V and 5 bases from J, with 13 bases between. Germline CDR1 and CDR2: SGHNT and YENEEA. The DNA of the CDR3 is TGTGCCAGCAGCCCCCAGGGACTCCACAATGAGCAGTTCTTC. Residues: CASSPQGLHNEQFF.

The V and J genes are TRBV4-1 and TRBJ1-2; 8 nucleotides match TRBD1. The germline V gene encodes CDR1 MGHRA and CDR2 YSYEKL. CDR3 length equals 15 residues. V shed 3 bases, J shed 0 bases, and the junction held 3 bases outside the gene matches. In DNA, the CDR3 is TGCGCCAGCAGCCAGGGGACAGGTCCTAACTATGGCTACACCTTC. This gives the protein CASSQGTGPNYGYTF.

The rearrangement uses TRBV4-3 and TRBJ2-1; 11 bases match TRBD2. Germline assignment: CDR1 LGHNA and CDR2 YSLEER. The ends lost 0 bases at V and 10 bases at J; junction bases unmatched: 11. The CDR3 length is 17 residues. The CDR3 DNA reads TGCGCCAGCAGCCAAGATTCAGGTAGCGGGGGGGGTATCGAGCAGTTCTTC. This gives the protein CASSQDSGSGGGIEQFF.

This chain connects TRBV11-3 to TRBJ2-7, with 8 bases fitting TRBD1. With 4 bases clipped from V and 1 base from J, the junction kept 6 bases outside the gene matches. Germline CDR1 reads SGHNT; CDR2 reads YENEEA. The CDR3 covers 15 residues. DNA for the CDR3: TGTGCCAGCAGCTCCGGAACAGGGGGGTCCTACGAGCAGTACTTC. Translation: CASSSGTGGSYEQYF.

The chain uses TRBV27 and TRBJ1-5; 7 bases fit TRBD1. V dropped 4 bases and J dropped 0; count of bases not matched to a gene: 6. The V gene's germline CDR1 is MNHEY and CDR2 SMNVEV (reference sequence). CDR3 size: 16 residues. Here the CDR3 reads CASSSRQGYSNQPQHF. Written as DNA, the CDR3 is TGTGCCAGCAGTTCCCGACAGGGCTATAGCAATCAGCCCCAGCATTTT.

The CDR3 reads CATRQGATGTEAFF. The CDR3 nucleotides read TGTGCCACTCGACAGGGGGCAACGGGCACTGAAGCTTTCTTT. V gene TRBV19 combines with J gene TRBJ1-1, with 10 bases that match TRBD1. The CDR3 sequence is 14 residues long. V was clipped by 10 bases and J by 4 bases; unmatched bases: 9. The germline V gene has CDR1 LNHDA and CDR2 SQIVND (reference sequence).

This rearrangement joins TRBV7-8 to TRBJ2-3; 9 bases match TRBD2. The CDR3 extends over 17 amino acids. CDR1 and CDR2 (germline): SGHVS, FQNEAQ. V lost 5 bases, J lost 2 bases, and 11 bases stayed unmatched. The DNA of the CDR3 is TGTGCCAGCAGCCTCCAACCTAGCGGGGCGGCCACAGATACGCAGTATTTT. Translating it yields CASSLQPSGAATDTQYF.

This clone was picked up one time. The CDR3 region is CASRPRGIRTVEAFF. The DNA for the CDR3 is TGTGCCAGCAGGCCGCGAGGGATCAGGACAGTTGAAGCTTTCTTT. The rearrangement uses TRBV28 and TRBJ1-1, with TRBD1 as a possible D gene (6 bases). The CDR3 consists of 15 residues. Trimming shortened V by 6 bases and J by 7 bases, and 21 bases separated the two germline ends. Germline CDR1 MDHEN, CDR2 SYDVKM.

The chain has TRBV19 and TRBJ2-2, with unresolved D. Germline values: CDR1 LNHDA, CDR2 SQIVND (reference sequence). Deletions cut 4 bases from V and 4 bases from J, with 10 bases between. The CDR3 loop spans 14 amino acids. In DNA form, the CDR3 reads TGTGCCAGTAGTACCGCGGTCGGCACCGGGGAGCTGTTTTTT. Residues: CASSTAVGTGELFF.

The V gene is TRBV27, the J gene TRBJ2-5, with TRBD1 matching 9 bases. Germline values: CDR1 MNHEY, CDR2 SMNVEV (reference sequence). V shed 8 bases and J 5 bases; nucleotides not matched to a gene: 6. The CDR3 extends over 13 amino acids. The CDR3 sequence is CASRQGVLETQYF. In DNA, the CDR3 is TGTGCCAGCCGACAGGGGGTTTTGGAGACCCAGTACTTC.

The J gene is TRBJ2-7, the V gene TRBV10-3; D perhaps matches TRBD1 (6 bases). Germline V gene data show CDR1 as ENHRY and CDR2 as SYGVKD. The CDR3 is 15 residues long. Trimming took 6 bases from V and 6 from J, leaving 21 bases between them. CDR3 residues: CAISPTQTGSVEQYF. The CDR3 DNA is TGTGCCATCAGCCCTACTCAAACAGGGTCTGTCGAGCAGTACTTC.

Here the CDR3 reads CASSPRTGSYEQYF. The CDR3 bases are TGTGCCAGCAGCCCGAGGACAGGTTCCTACGAGCAGTACTTC. The chain carries TRBV7-9 and TRBJ2-7; 7 nucleotides match TRBD1. The length of the CDR3 is 14 residues. V lost 5 bases to trimming and J lost 1 base; unmatched junction nucleotides: 5. Germline V gene data show CDR1 as SEHNR and CDR2 as FQNEAQ (reference sequence).

V usage is TRBV27 and J usage is TRBJ2-5; tentative D call: TRBD1 (5 bases). In germline, CDR1 is MNHEY, CDR2 SMNVEV (reference sequence). The CDR3 extends over 14 amino acids. V shed 1 base and J shed 2 bases, with 8 bases lying between them. The CDR3 DNA follows: TGTGCCAGCAGTTTATTAGGGGTGCAAGAGACCCAGTACTTC. This translates into CASSLLGVQETQYF.

J is TRBJ2-5 and V is TRBV12-3 or TRBV12-4, with 7 nucleotides matching TRBD2. This CDR3 is 13 amino acids long. The V segment lost 3 bases and the J segment 4 bases; nucleotides outside the gene matches: 2. The CDR3 reads CASSFGGSETQYF. DNA of the CDR3: TGTGCCAGCAGTTTCGGGGGGTCAGAGACCCAGTACTTC.

In this sample, this clone turned up once. The chain is built from TRBV6-4 and TRBJ1-3; D is ambiguous. Germline V gene sequence: CDR1 MRHNA, CDR2 SNTAGT. CDR3 size: 13 residues. Trimming stripped 6 bases from V and 7 bases from J, with 13 bases between. The CDR3 coding sequence is TGTGCCAGCAGCCGATCGAGGCGTAACACCATATATTTT. Protein product: CASSRSRRNTIYF.

V is TRBV7-9 and J is TRBJ1-1; D remains unclear. V lost 1 base to trimming and J lost 1 base, with 7 bases between them. The CDR3 is made up of 14 amino acids. Per germline, CDR1 SEHNR and CDR2 FQNEAQ (reference sequence). CDR3 DNA: TGTGCCAGCAGCTTAGATAAGAGGAACACTGAAGCTTTCTTT. It specifies CASSLDKRNTEAFF.

The chain joins TRBV9 to TRBJ1-3, with a possible D match to TRBD1 (6 bases). The CDR3 runs 14 residues. Germline values: CDR1 SGDLS, CDR2 YYNGEE. V was pared by 3 bases and J by 2 bases, with 9 bases between. CDR3 nucleotide sequence: TGTGCCAGCAGCGACAGGGATCCTGGAAACACCATATATTTT. Protein sequence: CASSDRDPGNTIYF.

The V and J genes are TRBV30 and TRBJ1-4; 10 positions agree with TRBD1. The CDR3 totals 14 residues. The germline CDR1 and CDR2 sequences are GTSNPN and SVGIG (reference sequence). The ends lost 5 bases at V and 8 bases at J; junction bases unmatched: 8. The CDR3, as DNA: TGTGCCTGGGAGCCCGGGACAGGGGACGAAAAACTGTTTTTT. Protein product: CAWEPGTGDEKLFF. The variable domain in full, completed from reference TRBV30 and TRBJ1-4, reads SQTIHQWPATLVQPVGSPLSLECTVEGTSNPNLYWYRQAAGRGLQLLFYSVGIGQISSEVPQNLSASRPQDRQFILSSKKLLLSDSGFYLCAWEPGTGDEKLFFGSGTQLSVL.

This rearrangement joins TRBV5-1 to TRBJ2-3; no clear D gene. The V end lost 4 bases, the J end lost 0 bases, and 9 bases lay between the germline ends. CDR1 and CDR2 (germline): SGHRS, YFSETQ. The CDR3 loop spans 14 amino acids. The CDR3 region has the DNA TGCGCCAGCAGCGAGGTCCCAAGCACAGATACGCAGTATTTT. It yields the protein CASSEVPSTDTQYF.

This clone occurred a few times. V gene TRBV7-2 combines with J gene TRBJ1-5, with a tentative D call TRBD1 (6 bases). The length of the CDR3 is 18 residues. V was shortened by 2 bases and J by 3 bases, with 20 bases between the two germline ends. Germline lookup yields CDR1 SGHTA and CDR2 FQGNSA. The CDR3: CASSLRGGGGASNQPQHF. DNA for the CDR3: TGTGCCAGCAGCTTACGCGGGGGTGGGGGGGCTTCCAATCAGCCCCAGCATTTT.

This chain links TRBV7-2 with TRBJ1-1, with TRBD1 as a possible D gene (6 bases). The CDR3 runs to 13 residues. The V gene lost 4 bases and the J gene lost 5 bases, with 11 bases spanning the gap. From germline, CDR1 is SGHTA and CDR2 FQGNSA. Written as DNA, the CDR3 is TGTGCCAGCAGCTCTGAGGGGGTGACTGAAGCTTTCTTT. Protein product: CASSSEGVTEAFF.

The CDR3 coding sequence is TGCAGCGTTGAAAAGTTGGGACAGGAAAGCTACGAGCAGTACTTC. This codes for CSVEKLGQESYEQYF. The chain combines TRBV29-1 with TRBJ2-7; TRBD1 aligns across 8 bases. V was pared by 2 bases and J by 3 bases, with 9 bases of the junction left unmatched. This CDR3 has 15 amino acids. Germline lookup yields CDR1 SQVTM and CDR2 ANQGSEA.

V usage is TRBV3-1 (or the pseudogene TRBV3-2) and J usage is TRBJ2-5, with 11 bases identical to TRBD2. Per the germline V gene, CDR1 is LGHDT and CDR2 is YNNKEL (reference sequence). There are 15 residues in the CDR3. The V gene end was trimmed by 7 bases and the J gene end by 7 bases; junction bases not matched to a gene: 11. The CDR3 here is CASTPAGTSGATQYF. The CDR3 coding sequence is TGTGCCAGCACCCCAGCCGGGACTAGCGGAGCGACCCAGTACTTC.

In its sample, this clone was seen once. Here the CDR3 DNA reads TGTGCCAGCTCAGAGGGCCCTGGCAATCAGCCCCAGCATTTT. It encodes CASSEGPGNQPQHF. The rearrangement links TRBV18 to TRBJ1-5; no reliable D call. Germline lookup yields CDR1 KGHSH and CDR2 LQKENI. The length of the CDR3 is 14 residues. Between the trimmed V and J ends, which lost 5 bases and 2 bases, there was a span of 10 bases.

The chain combines TRBV7-9 with TRBJ2-7, with D possibly being TRBD1 (5 bases). The V end lost 2 bases, the J end lost 5 bases, and 16 bases lay between the germline ends. The germline CDR1 and CDR2 sequences are SEHNR and FQNEAQ (reference sequence). The CDR3 length is 15 residues. The CDR3 spells CASSLNPPQGHEQYF. The CDR3 nucleotides are TGTGCCAGCAGCTTAAACCCGCCCCAGGGTCACGAGCAGTACTTC. The variable domain in full, with the rest retrieved from reference TRBV7-9 and TRBJ2-7, is DTGVSQNPRHKITKRGQNVTFRCDPISEHNRLYWYRQTLGQGPEFLTYFQNEAQLEKSRLLSDRFSAERPKGSFSTLEIQRTEQGDSAMYLCASSLNPPQGHEQYFGPGTRLTVT.

This clone was detected only a few times. The same CDR3 is also encoded by other DNA sequences in this sample. The chain joins TRBV7-2 to TRBJ1-2; TRBD1 matches at 9 bases. This CDR3 spans 13 amino acids. Germline CDR1 reads SGHTA; CDR2 reads FQGNSA. The V gene end was trimmed by 4 bases and the J gene end by 6 bases; junction bases not matched to a gene: 3. This chain's CDR3 is CASSSGQGNGYTF. CDR3 DNA sequence: TGTGCCAGCAGCTCGGGACAGGGAAATGGCTACACCTTC.

The chain joins TRBV11-1 to TRBJ2-7; 9 positions agree with TRBD1. The CDR3 has 15 amino acids. CDR1 is SGHAT, CDR2 FQDESV, per germline (reference sequence). V trimming: 3 bases; J trimming: 4 bases; junction bases outside the gene matches: 7. Here the CDR3 DNA reads TGTGCCAGCAGCTTTCCGGGACAGGGATGGTACGAGCAGTACTTC. Encoded protein: CASSFPGQGWYEQYF.